This record covers a single T cell receptor (beta chain). Its antigen is currently not known. The sample holds no much larger clone one base away, and base qualities are not on file. TCR beta CDR3 regions were amplified from RNA transcripts. The TCR CDR3 was subjected to a first round of RT-PCR using the HTBI primer set and the Qiagen OneStep RT-PCR kit. The libraries were constructed in a second round of multiplex PCR and then size-selected and purified. Libraries were sequenced paired-end with 100 bp reads on an Illumina HiSeq2000. Per the authors' processing: Raw data were processed with SOAPnuke, discarding reads with adapters, uncalled bases, mean Phred below 15, or no exact constant-primer or identifier match. COPE v1.2.5 was used to merge the high-quality paired reads, and each unique nucleotide sequence was defined as a clonotype. MiTCR v1.1 was used to align clonotypes to the IMGT TRBV, TRBD and TRBJ reference segments. Only V-J combinations with frequency above 0.0001, covering 98% to 99.2% of repertoires, were analysed. A TCS score was defined as the ratio of F50 (clonal expansion) to E x V (chaos), with BLOSUM62-based TCRdist applied between CDR3 peptides within each V-J. Welch's t-statistics and random forest reduced around 550 V-J features to 13, which were used in a naive Bayes classifier (R e1071). TCRdb applied fastp at Q25 and MiXCR to the public reads, then kept only in-frame beta chains. Entries are consolidated by CDR3 protein sequence, retaining the most common genes and DNA. It is TCRdb's table, rather than the study itself, that gives the V and J calls and clone size. Recorded for this sample are a few hundred thousand distinct CDR3 sequences; more than 20% of them occurred a single time. Together, the top ten hold 73% of the sample.

The data derive from a study of T cells in Graves' hyperthyroidism and ophthalmopathy (dated by TCRdb to about 2019). Notes on the research overall: Peripheral blood samples were taken at the time of initial diagnosis, prior to any treatment. To identify distinguishing TCR V-J signatures, a discovery cohort of about 95 patients was used, comprising roughly 45 with Graves' ophthalmopathy and under 60 with stable Graves' hyperthyroidism. Whether ophthalmopathy could be predicted prospectively was tested in an independent validation cohort made up of some 20 hyperthyroidism patients plus 17 patients who later progressed to ophthalmopathy. The 95 to 100 discovery patients were randomly split 7:3 into training and test sets. In about 6 Graves' hyperthyroidism patients, the study also compared T-cell repertoires from thyroid tissue with T-cell repertoires from blood. After blood sampling, hyperthyroidism patients were treated with methimazole at a starting dose of 30 mg daily, and ophthalmopathy patients were treated with high-dose intravenous methylprednisolone. The paper describes TCR Vbeta CDR3 sequencing of 120 to 150 peripheral blood samples, made up of about 41 ophthalmopathy patients, 70 to 75 hyperthyroidism patients and roughly 17 progressor patients.

The paper's findings and limits, for the study overall: During validation, the model predicted progression to ophthalmopathy a median of around six months ahead of onset, with more than 60% sensitivity and 72.22% specificity. No statistical method was used to set the sample size in advance, and investigators knew the group allocation. Blood samples also contained most of the expanded thyroid clonotypes (frequency above 0.001), which suggests that blood repertoires may reflect thyroid immune responses. In cross-validation, a model built on a 13 V-J signature told ophthalmopathy apart from stable hyperthyroidism with 85% to 90% sensitivity and roughly 83% specificity, and in testing the same model reached 80%/75%.

Measured from the cysteine to the phenylalanine, the CDR3 is 15 residues long. The only DNA kept is the CDR3, 45 bases in frame from the first base. V is cut back by 6 bases and J by 5 bases, with 9 bases in the junction unmatched. From the germline V gene, CDR1 is MDHEN and CDR2 is SYDVKM. Stable Graves' hyperthyroidism was defined as the absence of progression to ophthalmopathy over 18 months of follow-up. Hyperthyroidism patients were newly diagnosed, had a disease duration of under 2 months, and were aged 18 to 65 years. The study excluded patients with uncontrolled infections, other autoimmune diseases, pregnancy or lactation. Diagnoses relied on clinical symptoms, serum thyroxine and TRAb, thyroid ultrasound and orbital computed tomography. PBMCs were separated from roughly 9.6 ml of fresh peripheral blood using Ficoll-Paque density gradient centrifugation. Total RNA was extracted using Trizol reagent, and RNA quality was assessed on an Agilent 2100 Bioanalyzer.

This clonotype originated in a man in his forties or fifties with Graves' hyperthyroidism. Input material: blood. The rearrangement combines TRBV28 with TRBJ2-7; 11 of the junction bases match TRBD1. Read as DNA, the sequence is TGTGCCAGCAGCACCCCGGGACAGGGGGGAAACGAGCAGTACTTC. This gives the protein CASSTPGQGGNEQYF.